This TCR beta chain was sequenced during a study of cytomegalovirus exposure and HLA in healthy donors. The PCR employed 60 Vbeta primers together with 13 Jbeta primers. Produced via immunoSEQ multiplex PCR; TCRdb's table is partial and in-frame only. This table has about 94,000 clones, over 65% appearing once. Germline loops: CDR1 SGHTA, CDR2 FQGTGA. This CDR3 spans 15 amino acids. Unmatched junction bases numbered 5, after V lost 5 bases and J lost 2 bases. The origin of this receptor is a human donor in good health. The sequencing sample was made of PBMCs. This chain connects TRBV7-3 to TRBJ2-5, with 10 positions matching TRBD2. CDR3 amino acids: CASSPSGGPQETQYF. CDR3 nucleotide sequence: TGTGCCAGCAGCCCTAGCGGGGGACCTCAAGAGACCCAGTACTTC.